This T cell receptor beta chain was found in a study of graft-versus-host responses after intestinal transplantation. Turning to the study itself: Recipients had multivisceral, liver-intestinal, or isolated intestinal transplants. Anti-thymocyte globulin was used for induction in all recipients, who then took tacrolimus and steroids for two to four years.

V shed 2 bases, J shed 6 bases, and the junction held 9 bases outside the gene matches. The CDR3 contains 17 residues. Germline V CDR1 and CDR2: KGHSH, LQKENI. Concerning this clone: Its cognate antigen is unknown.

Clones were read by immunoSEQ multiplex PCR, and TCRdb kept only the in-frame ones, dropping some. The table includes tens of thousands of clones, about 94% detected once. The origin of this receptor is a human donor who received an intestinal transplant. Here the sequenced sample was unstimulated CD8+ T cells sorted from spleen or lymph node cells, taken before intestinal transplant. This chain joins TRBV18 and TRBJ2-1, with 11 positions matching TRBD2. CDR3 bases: TGTGCCAGCTCACCATATACTGGGACTAGCGGAACCAATGAGCAGTTCTTC. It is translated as CASSPYTGTSGTNEQFF.